This T cell receptor beta chain comes out of a study of control samples from healthy donors and cancer patients. Profiled with immunoSEQ multiplex PCR; TCRdb holds only in-frame clones, not every one. In the table there are some 120,000 clones, roughly 84% of which are singletons. The receptor was isolated from a man in his fifties or sixties in good health. Sequenced input: blood.

CDR3 nucleotides: TGTGCCAGCAGCCTAAAACTAGGGCTGGCTGAAGCTTTCTTT. Translating it yields CASSLKLGLAEAFF. J is TRBJ1-1 and V is TRBV7-2; no clear D gene. The germline V and J ends were trimmed by 5 bases and 6 bases, with 16 bases remaining between them. The V gene's germline CDR1 is SGHTA and CDR2 FQGNSA. CDR3 length: 14 residues.